The 20 T cell receptor beta chains presented below share a single source sample, sequenced in a study of T cell repertoires in cytomegalovirus infection. TCRdb independently ran MiXCR on the reads; one entry per CDR3 protein. The sample records more than 650,000 distinct CDR3 sequences, roughly a third being singletons. Sequencing used PBMCs. These receptors all stem from a human donor in good health (CMV status not recorded). Some clones in this sample may be carry-over from other donors' samples.

This clonotype has more than one count but fewer than ten. This chain joins TRBV24-1 and TRBJ2-1, with 9 bases lining up with TRBD1. Germline V lookup: CDR1 KGHDR, CDR2 SFDVKD. This CDR3 contains 16 residues. Germline trimming cut 4 bases from V and 0 bases from J; bases unmatched to any gene: 3. The DNA for the CDR3 is TGTGCCACCAGTGACGGACAGGGGAGCTCCTACAATGAGCAGTTCTTC. Translated: CATSDGQGSSYNEQFF.

This clonotype has a handful of counts. The rearrangement uses TRBV5-1 and TRBJ1-4; D not resolved. The CDR3 is 12 residues long. V was pared by 7 bases and J by 0 bases, with 4 bases between. Germline CDR1 SGHRS, CDR2 YFSETQ. The CDR3 DNA reads TGCGCCAGCCATGCAACTAATGAAAAACTGTTTTTT. Translation: CASHATNEKLFF. Together with reference TRBV5-1 and TRBJ1-4, the CDR3 gives the full variable domain: KAGVTQTPRYLIKTRGQQVTLSCSPISGHRSVSWYQQTPGQGLQFLFEYFSETQRNKGNFPGRFSGRQFSNSRSEMNVSTLELGDSALYLCASHATNEKLFFGSGTQLSVL.

This clonotype occurred a few times. The V and J genes are TRBV3-1 and TRBJ2-7, with 8 bases fitting TRBD1. Germline-derived CDR1 and CDR2 are LGHDT and YNNKEL (reference sequence). J gave up 3 bases and V 0 bases, and 7 bases lay outside the gene matches. The CDR3 length is 16 residues. The CDR3 region is CASSQDTLDRGYEQYF. CDR3 bases: TGTGCCAGCAGCCAAGATACTCTCGACAGGGGCTACGAGCAGTACTTC.

This clonotype was seen a few times. The rearrangement uses TRBV28 and TRBJ1-1, with a possible D match to TRBD1 (5 bases). CDR3 length: 16 residues. Trimming stripped 3 bases from V and 1 base from J, with 15 bases between. The germline gives CDR1 MDHEN, CDR2 SYDVKM. In nucleotides, the CDR3 is TGTGCCAGCAGTTTTAGACTAAGGGGCGGGAACACTGAAGCTTTCTTT. It is translated as CASSFRLRGGNTEAFF. The entire variable domain, with the rest obtained from reference TRBV28 and TRBJ1-1, is as follows: DVKVTQSSRYLVKRTGEKVFLECVQDMDHENMFWYRQDPGLGLRLIYFSYDVKMKEKGDIPEGYSVSREKKERFSLILESASTNQTSMYLCASSFRLRGGNTEAFFGQGTRLTVV.

V and J are TRBV29-1 and TRBJ1-1; D may be TRBD1 (5 bases). Germline V lookup: CDR1 SQVTM, CDR2 ANQGSEA. This CDR3 spans 12 amino acids. V was shortened by 4 bases and J by 1 base, with 7 bases between the two germline ends. The CDR3 region is CSVGTRNTEAFF. CDR3 bases: TGCAGCGTTGGGACACGGAACACTGAAGCTTTCTTT.

This clonotype occurred a few times. V gene TRBV6-4 combines with J gene TRBJ2-6; no firm D call. The CDR3 loop spans 17 amino acids. The V gene's germline CDR1 is MRHNA and CDR2 SNTAGT. V lost 4 bases and J 0 bases, leaving 13 bases between the germline ends. CDR3 protein: CASSARSGRSGANVLTF. The CDR3 DNA reads as TGTGCCAGCAGTGCCCGGTCCGGGCGCTCTGGGGCCAACGTCCTGACTTTC.

This chain connects TRBV2 to TRBJ2-7; D is unclear. The V gene's germline CDR1 is SNHLY and CDR2 FYNNEI. This CDR3 contains 13 residues. V lost 2 bases and J lost 7, with 12 bases in between. DNA for the CDR3: TGTGCCAGCAGTGAATTCCTGGGCCTGGAGCAGTACTTC. Its protein product is CASSEFLGLEQYF.

Only a few counts were recorded for this clonotype. The chain carries TRBV28 and TRBJ1-1, with D possibly being TRBD1 (5 bases). Deletions cut 8 bases from V and 5 bases from J, with 15 bases between. This CDR3 is built from 13 residues. Germline V CDR1 and CDR2: MDHEN, SYDVKM. The DNA of the CDR3 is TGTGCCAGCCGTCGGGGGGTACGAACTGAAGCTTTCTTT. It specifies CASRRGVRTEAFF.

The genes are TRBV6-6 and TRBJ2-7, with D perhaps given as TRBD1 or TRBD2 (5 bases each). Trimming shortened V by 6 bases and J by 2 bases, and 11 bases separated the two germline ends. This CDR3 contains 13 residues. Germline CDR1 and CDR2: MNHNY and SVGAGI (reference sequence). CDR3 in DNA: TGTGCCAGCAGGGGGTGGGGACCCTACGAGCAGTACTTC. Translated: CASRGWGPYEQYF.

The rearrangement links TRBV7-9 to TRBJ2-2; D not certain. Per germline, CDR1 SEHNR and CDR2 FQNEAQ (reference sequence). CDR3 length: 16 residues. The germline V and J ends were trimmed by 5 bases and 3 bases, with 16 bases remaining between them. CDR3 nucleotide sequence: TGTGCCAGCAGCCCCCGGACGACTCTTCACACCGGGGAGCTGTTTTTT. As protein: CASSPRTTLHTGELFF.

This clonotype has at least ten counts. The gene calls are TRBV7-6 and TRBJ2-1; TRBD2 agrees at 7 bases. Germline lookup yields CDR1 SGHVS and CDR2 FNYEAQ. There are 17 residues in the CDR3. The V gene end was trimmed by 5 bases and the J gene end by 6 bases; junction bases not matched to a gene: 16. The CDR3 DNA reads as TGTGCCAGCAGCGTCTACCCGGTGACTAGCCGCGGCAATGAGCAGTTCTTC. This gives the protein CASSVYPVTSRGNEQFF. Variable domain in full (rest from reference TRBV7-6 and TRBJ2-1): GAGVSQSPRYKVTKRGQDVALRCDPISGHVSLYWYRQALGQGPEFLTYFNYEAQQDKSGLPNDRFSAERPEGSISTLTIQRTEQRDSAMYRCASSVYPVTSRGNEQFFGPGTRLTVL.

V is TRBV12-3 or TRBV12-4 and J is TRBJ2-3; 11 bases align to TRBD1. This CDR3 region has 14 residues. After removal of 6 bases from V and 7 bases from J, the junction contained 6 bases not matched to a gene. The CDR3 DNA reads as TGTGCCAGCAGCTACGGACAGGGGGCCCATACGCAGTATTTT. It translates to CASSYGQGAHTQYF.

The chain uses TRBV12-3 or TRBV12-4 and TRBJ2-7; TRBD2 matches at 8 bases. V shed 6 bases, J shed 1 base, and the junction held 5 bases outside the gene matches. The CDR3 is 14 amino acids. The CDR3, as DNA: TGTGCCAGCAGGGGTAGCGGGGCATCCTACGAGCAGTACTTC. Translated, it gives CASRGSGASYEQYF.

The J gene is TRBJ1-1, the V gene TRBV28; 9 bases are a match to TRBD1. The V gene end was trimmed by 5 bases and the J gene end by 1 base; junction bases not matched to a gene: 5. The CDR3 loop spans 15 amino acids. Germline V gives CDR1 MDHEN, CDR2 SYDVKM. CDR3 bases: TGTGCCAGCAGTCGAGCGGACAGGGGGAACACTGAAGCTTTCTTT. It specifies CASSRADRGNTEAFF.

This chain links TRBV19 with TRBJ1-5; possibly TRBD1 for D (5 bases). V dropped 0 bases and J dropped 7 bases, with 16 bases sitting between them. The CDR3 runs 16 residues. Germline loops: CDR1 LNHDA, CDR2 SQIVND (reference sequence). CDR3 in amino acids: CASSIDLARVGQPQHF. CDR3 in DNA: TGTGCCAGTAGTATAGATCTCGCCAGGGTGGGGCAGCCCCAGCATTTT.

The sample holds a few counts of this clonotype. CDR3 in DNA: TGTGCCAGCAGTCTCGGGGTTTTAGCGGGAGCGGCCTCCTACGAGCAGTACTTC. Amino acid sequence: CASSLGVLAGAASYEQYF. The V gene is TRBV28, the J gene TRBJ2-7; the match to TRBD2 covers 9 bases. The V and J ends lost 5 bases and 0 bases, in that order; junction bases with no gene match: 14. This CDR3 is 18 amino acids long. Germline CDR1 reads MDHEN; CDR2 reads SYDVKM.

The rearrangement uses TRBV9 and TRBJ1-2; a possible D gene is TRBD1 (5 bases). CDR3 length: 13 residues. Trimming cost V 0 bases and J 5 bases, with 8 bases left between them. CDR1 and CDR2 from the germline V gene are SGDLS and YYNGEE. For the CDR3, the DNA is TGTGCCAGCAGCGTAGATGGGGGGTATGGCTACACCTTC. Its protein product is CASSVDGGYGYTF.

In its sample, this clonotype was seen a few times. The gene calls are TRBV28 and TRBJ1-1; D is possibly TRBD1 (5 bases). The CDR3 contains 16 residues. Germline V gives CDR1 MDHEN, CDR2 SYDVKM. Trimming left V 8 bases short and J 0 bases short, with 19 bases between. CDR3 in amino acids: CASFDLTKGMNTEAFF. The CDR3 DNA reads TGTGCCAGCTTCGACTTGACTAAGGGGATGAACACTGAAGCTTTCTTT.

This clonotype was detected only a few times. The chain couples TRBV12-3 or TRBV12-4 to TRBJ2-1; TRBD1 might be the D (7 bases). Trimming left V 2 bases short and J 7 bases short, with 15 bases between. The CDR3 extends over 15 amino acids. CDR3 loop: CASSLRSPGGNEQFF. The CDR3 nucleotides read TGTGCCAGCAGTTTAAGGTCTCCAGGGGGGAATGAGCAGTTCTTC.

This clonotype was detected only a few times. The chain combines TRBV4-1 with TRBJ1-5, with 9 bases aligning to TRBD1. CDR3 length: 17 residues. CDR1 and CDR2 (germline): MGHRA, YSYEKL. V shed 1 base, J shed 6 bases, and the junction held 10 bases outside the gene matches. CDR3 amino acids: CASSQGNRGLVVQPQHF. The CDR3 DNA follows: TGCGCCAGCAGCCAAGGTAACAGGGGGCTTGTGGTTCAGCCCCAGCATTTT.